This record looks at one TCR beta chain sequence and its context. No antigen is known for it. The data belong to a study of T cells expressing NK-cell markers. Across the study: The authors sequenced eight donors, of whom seven were HCMV-seropositive and one was seronegative. Study-wide results and limits: Leadership of the CD3+CD56-NKG2C+ fraction also belonged to these clonotypes in a handful of donors.

Scientists made TCR beta cDNA using 5'RACE template switching with UMIs. TCRdb reanalyzed the 5' RACE reads, giving one entry per CDR3 protein sequence and no DNA. The sample table includes about 150,000 distinct CDR3 sequences. The CDR3 is 16 residues long. Germline CDR1 DFQATT, CDR2 SNEGSKA (reference sequence). This clonotype originated in a young man in good health. This rearrangement joins TRBV20-1 to TRBJ1-1; TCRdb indicates TRBD1, and absent DNA this call remains unverified. Sequencing was carried out using blood T cells: a sorted CD56 or NKG2C T cell subset, CD4+ or CD8+ T cells, or bulk PBMC T cells (not recorded which). The CDR3 sequence is CSARGSGQDGNTEAFF.